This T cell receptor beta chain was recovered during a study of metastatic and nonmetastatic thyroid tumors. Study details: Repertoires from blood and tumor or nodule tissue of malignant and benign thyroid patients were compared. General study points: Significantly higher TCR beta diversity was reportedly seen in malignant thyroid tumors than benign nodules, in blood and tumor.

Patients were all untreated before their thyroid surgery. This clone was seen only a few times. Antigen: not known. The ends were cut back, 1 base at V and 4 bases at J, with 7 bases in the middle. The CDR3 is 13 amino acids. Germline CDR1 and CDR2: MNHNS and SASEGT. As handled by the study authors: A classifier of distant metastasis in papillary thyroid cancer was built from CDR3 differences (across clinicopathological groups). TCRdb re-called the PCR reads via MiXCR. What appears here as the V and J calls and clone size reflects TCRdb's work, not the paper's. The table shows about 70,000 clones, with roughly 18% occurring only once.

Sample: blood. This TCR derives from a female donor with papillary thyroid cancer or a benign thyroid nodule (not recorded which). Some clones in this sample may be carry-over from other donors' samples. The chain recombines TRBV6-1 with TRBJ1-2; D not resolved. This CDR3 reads CASSEGAAYGYTF. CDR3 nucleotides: TGTGCCAGCAGTGAAGGGGCAGCCTATGGCTACACCTTC.